The 25 T cell receptor beta chains presented below share a single source sample, sequenced in a study of blood T cell repertoires in COVID-19. Profiling relied on immunoSEQ multiplex PCR, and the TCRdb table lists in-frame clones only, not all of them. Of about 80,000 clones listed, around 88% were seen once; the top ten hold 4.8%. The sequencing sample was made of peripheral blood. Receptors were obtained from a woman older than 75 with acute or convalescent COVID-19.

The rearrangement links TRBV27 to TRBJ2-7; 11 bases are a match to TRBD1. The germline gives CDR1 MNHEY, CDR2 SMNVEV (reference sequence). The J segment lost 4 bases and the V segment lost 6 bases, leaving 11 bases of the junction unmatched. The CDR3 is made up of 16 amino acids. CDR3 in DNA: TGTGCCAGCAGCCCAATAGGGGGGACAGGGGGGTACGAGCAGTACTTC. This sequence encodes CASSPIGGTGGYEQYF.

The chain links TRBV24-1 to TRBJ2-5, with a possible D match to TRBD1 (6 bases). V lost 4 bases and J 7 bases, leaving 18 bases between the germline ends. From germline, CDR1 is KGHDR and CDR2 SFDVKD. The CDR3 loop spans 15 amino acids. The CDR3: CATSDPGQSGGTQYF. The CDR3 bases are TGTGCCACCAGTGACCCTGGACAGTCTGGCGGGACCCAGTACTTC.

The chain is built from TRBV7-3 and TRBJ2-2; TRBD2 agrees at 12 bases. CDR1 is SGHTA and CDR2 is FQGTGA in the germline V gene. V gave up 5 bases and J gave up 1 base; unmatched junction bases: 8. The length of the CDR3 is 18 residues. The CDR3 sequence is CASSPIRLAGENTGELFF. CDR3 nucleotides: TGTGCCAGCAGCCCGATCCGACTAGCGGGAGAGAACACCGGGGAGCTGTTTTTT.

This chain links TRBV27 with TRBJ1-5, with a weak D call TRBD1 (5 bases). CDR3 size: 17 residues. Germline V gene data show CDR1 as MNHEY and CDR2 as SMNVEV (reference sequence). V was cut by 4 bases and J by 2 bases, with 18 bases left in between. DNA for the CDR3: TGTGCCAGCAGTTCGTTCACTCAGGGTTACGGCAATCAGCCCCAGCATTTT. Its protein product is CASSSFTQGYGNQPQHF.

The V and J genes are TRBV21-1 and TRBJ1-1. TRBV21-1 is recorded as a pseudogene. The CDR3 is made up of 17 amino acids. The CDR3 nucleotides read TGTGCCAGCAGCAATAGAACTGGTGAAGATCCGGACACTGAAGCTTTCTTT. It yields the protein CASSNRTGEDPDTEAFF.

The gene calls are TRBV19 and TRBJ1-5; 8 positions match TRBD1. With V trimmed by 10 bases and J by 9 bases, 14 bases remained unmatched. CDR1 and CDR2 (germline): LNHDA, SQIVND (reference sequence). This CDR3 region has 14 residues. CDR3 protein: CATSKGQGAGPQHF. In DNA form, the CDR3 reads TGTGCCACATCGAAGGGGCAGGGGGCAGGGCCCCAGCATTTT.

This clone showed up just once. The chain carries TRBV6-5 and TRBJ2-1, with TRBD2 identical over 7 bases. Trimming at V came to 7 bases and at J to 1 base, leaving 7 bases not matched to a gene. Germline values: CDR1 MNHEY, CDR2 SVGAGI. The CDR3 sequence is 15 residues long. This CDR3 reads CASILGGSSYNEQFF. The CDR3 DNA sequence: TGTGCCAGCATCCTGGGGGGGTCTTCCTACAATGAGCAGTTCTTC.

This rearrangement joins TRBV28 to TRBJ2-5; 7 positions match TRBD2. J was trimmed by 0 bases and V by 7 bases; bases with no gene match: 5. CDR1 is MDHEN and CDR2 is SYDVKM in the germline V gene. CDR3 size: 14 residues. The CDR3 spells CASTSGGYQETQYF. The CDR3 bases are TGTGCCAGCACTTCCGGGGGGTACCAAGAGACCCAGTACTTC.

The rearrangement links TRBV24-1 to TRBJ2-1; the match to TRBD1 covers 9 bases. The CDR3 runs to 15 residues. Per the germline V gene, CDR1 is KGHDR and CDR2 is SFDVKD. Trimming cost V 7 bases and J 8 bases; bases outside gene matches: 11. In DNA, the CDR3 is TGTGCCACCAGCGACGGGACAGGGATTTTGGATGAGCAGTTCTTC. It specifies CATSDGTGILDEQFF.

The rearrangement uses TRBV7-8 and TRBJ1-4; D is perhaps TRBD1 (6 bases). The V end lost 5 bases, the J end lost 0 bases, and 13 bases lay between the germline ends. CDR3 length equals 16 residues. In germline, CDR1 is SGHVS, CDR2 FQNEAQ. For the CDR3, the DNA is TGTGCCAGCAGCCCCGGGACACTGACAACTAATGAAAAACTGTTTTTT. Protein product: CASSPGTLTTNEKLFF. The whole variable domain, remainder taken from reference TRBV7-8 and TRBJ1-4, is GAGVSQSPRYKVAKRGQDVALRCDPISGHVSLFWYQQALGQGPEFLTYFQNEAQLDKSGLPSDRFFAERPEGSVSTLKIQRTQQEDSAVYLCASSPGTLTTNEKLFFGSGTQLSVL.

The chain recombines TRBV5-6 with TRBJ2-7, with a tentative D call TRBD2 (5 bases). The CDR3 is 13 amino acids. Germline V CDR1 and CDR2: SGHDT, YYEEEE. With 1 base removed from V and 7 bases from J, the gap between germline ends came to 12 bases. Here the CDR3 DNA reads TGTGCCAGCAGCTTGCTAGCCATTAGAGAGCAGTACTTC. Its protein is CASSLLAIREQYF.

The CDR3 bases are TGTGCCAGCAGCGCCGCCCAACAGCACGATGAGCAGTTCTTC. It codes for CASSAAQQHDEQFF. The chain links TRBV11-2 to TRBJ2-1; D unclear. CDR3 length: 14 residues. The ends were cut back, 5 bases at V and 8 bases at J, with 16 bases in the middle. Germline V gene data show CDR1 as SGHAT and CDR2 as FQNNGV.

Turning to this clone: At one of its ends the junction is not consistent with the germline gene, which may arise from a read error. V gene TRBV6-2 or TRBV6-3 combines with J gene TRBJ2-3; possibly TRBD1 for D (6 bases). The CDR3 is made up of 13 amino acids. The germline gives CDR1 MNHEY, CDR2 SVGEGT. CDR3 loop: CASSYSSSNRAGF. The CDR3, as DNA: TGTGCCAGCAGTTACTCGAGCTCAAACAGGGCAGGGTTT.

CDR3 residues: CATSRDSRRGLNYGYTF. The DNA of the CDR3 is TGTGCCACCAGCAGAGATAGTAGGAGGGGACTCAACTATGGCTACACCTTC. The rearrangement links TRBV15 to TRBJ1-2; TRBD1 might be the D (5 bases). Trimming shortened V by 0 bases and J by 2 bases, and 16 bases separated the two germline ends. This CDR3 has 17 amino acids. CDR1 is LNHNV and CDR2 is YYDKDF in the germline V gene (reference sequence).

The chain is built from TRBV4-3 and TRBJ2-2; D is perhaps TRBD1 (6 bases). V lost 5 bases to trimming and J lost 5 bases, with 18 bases between them. The CDR3 runs 16 residues. Per germline, CDR1 LGHNA and CDR2 YSLEER. The DNA for the CDR3 is TGCGCCAGCAGCGGTGGTGCAGGGGCGCGGACCGGGGAGCTGTTTTTT. It is translated as CASSGGAGARTGELFF.

CDR3 DNA sequence: TGTGCCAGCAGCAAGGGGGCCACTGGAAACACCATATATTTT. This encodes CASSKGATGNTIYF. The chain recombines TRBV27 with TRBJ1-3, with 7 bases lining up with TRBD1. J gave up 2 bases and V 6 bases, and 4 bases lay outside the gene matches. The CDR3 sequence is 14 residues long. Germline CDR1 and CDR2: MNHEY and SMNVEV (reference sequence).

This chain links TRBV6-5 with TRBJ1-4; D is ambiguous. Germline CDR1 reads MNHEY; CDR2 reads SVGAGI. V lost 6 bases and J 7 bases, leaving 6 bases between the germline ends. This CDR3 region has 11 residues. The CDR3 is CASRLIEKLFF. CDR3 DNA: TGTGCCAGCAGGCTAATTGAAAAACTGTTTTTT.

V and J are TRBV2 and TRBJ2-1; possibly TRBD2 for D (6 bases). Trimming pared 4 bases from V and 4 bases from J, leaving 14 bases between. Germline CDR1 and CDR2: SNHLY and FYNNEI. This CDR3 comprises 15 residues. The chain's CDR3 is CASSVLTSTYNEQFF. CDR3 DNA sequence: TGTGCCAGCAGTGTTCTCACTAGCACTTACAATGAGCAGTTCTTC.

J is TRBJ2-3 and V is TRBV25-1, with D maybe TRBD1 (5 bases). CDR1 is MGHDK, CDR2 SYGVNS, per germline. V dropped 1 base and J dropped 7 bases, with 15 bases sitting between them. The CDR3 runs 15 residues. CDR3 sequence (DNA): TGTGCCAGCAGTGAATCTGACAGTGGTGGCTATACGCAGTATTTT. This codes for CASSESDSGGYTQYF.

This clone was seen a single time. The V call is TRBV5-4, the J call TRBJ2-6, with TRBD1 identical over 9 bases. V lost 4 bases and J lost 1; bases outside the gene matches: 12. In germline, CDR1 is SGHNT, CDR2 YYREEE (reference sequence). The CDR3 spans 19 residues. This chain's CDR3 is CASSTRHPGQGSGANVLTF. The CDR3 nucleotides are TGTGCCAGCAGCACACGCCACCCGGGACAGGGATCTGGGGCCAACGTCCTGACTTTC. Supplemented by reference TRBV5-4 and TRBJ2-6, the full variable domain reads ETGVTQSPTHLIKTRGQQVTLRCSSQSGHNTVSWYQQALGQGPQFIFQYYREEENGRGNFPPRFSGLQFPNYSSELNVNALELDDSALYLCASSTRHPGQGSGANVLTFGAGSRLTVL.

This clone was picked up one time. The chain links TRBV18 to TRBJ1-5, with TRBD1 as a possible D gene (5 bases). The germline CDR1 and CDR2 sequences are KGHSH and LQKENI. V lost 3 bases and J lost 0, with 9 bases in between. There are 15 residues in the CDR3. CDR3 residues: CASSPDSNSNQPQHF. In nucleotides, the CDR3 is TGTGCCAGCTCACCCGACAGTAATAGCAATCAGCCCCAGCATTTT.

The chain recombines TRBV18 with TRBJ1-1; 11 nucleotides line up with TRBD1. The CDR3 length is 17 residues. CDR1 and CDR2 (germline): KGHSH, LQKENI. V trimming: 4 bases; J trimming: 4 bases; junction bases outside the gene matches: 11. Here the CDR3 DNA reads TGTGCCAGCTCACAATACCGGGACAGGGGGGCGTCCACTGAAGCTTTCTTT. Translated: CASSQYRDRGASTEAFF.

This chain links TRBV14 with TRBJ2-3; the match to TRBD1 covers 10 bases. Looked up from germline, CDR1 is SGHDN and CDR2 is FVKESK. The CDR3 runs 15 residues. J lost 6 bases, V lost 4 bases, and 7 bases had no gene match. The CDR3 DNA sequence: TGTGCCAGCAGCCTACGGACAGGGGGAGGCGATACGCAGTATTTT. Protein sequence: CASSLRTGGGDTQYF.

By share of the sample, this clone is medium-sized (0.01 to 0.1%). The J gene is TRBJ1-2, the V gene TRBV5-5; maybe TRBD1 (6 bases). V lost 1 base to trimming and J lost 2 bases, with 12 bases between them. Germline-derived CDR1 and CDR2 are SGHKS and YYEKEE (reference sequence). This CDR3 comprises 15 residues. This chain's CDR3 is CASSLLQGWNYGYTF. The DNA for the CDR3 is TGTGCCAGCAGCTTGCTCCAGGGGTGGAACTATGGCTACACCTTC.

V usage is TRBV2 and J usage is TRBJ2-5, with a possible D match to TRBD1 (5 bases). The V end lost 7 bases, the J end lost 12 bases, and 18 bases lay between the germline ends. CDR3 length: 12 amino acids. Germline V gives CDR1 SNHLY, CDR2 FYNNEI. The CDR3 DNA sequence: TGTGCCAGCACCTTTGACAGCCCTTTAAAGTACTTC. This sequence encodes CASTFDSPLKYF.